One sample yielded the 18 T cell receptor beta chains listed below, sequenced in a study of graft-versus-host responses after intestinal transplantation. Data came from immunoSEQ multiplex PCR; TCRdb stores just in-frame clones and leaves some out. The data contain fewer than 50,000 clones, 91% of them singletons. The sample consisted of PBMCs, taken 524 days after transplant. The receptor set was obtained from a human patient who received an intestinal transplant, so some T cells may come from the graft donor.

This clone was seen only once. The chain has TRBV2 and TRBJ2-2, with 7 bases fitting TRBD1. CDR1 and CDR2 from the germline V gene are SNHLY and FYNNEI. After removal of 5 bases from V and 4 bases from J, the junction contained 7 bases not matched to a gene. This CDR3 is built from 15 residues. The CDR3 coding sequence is TGTGCCAGCAGTCCTTCGACAGGGAGCACCGGGGAGCTGTTTTTT. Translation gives CASSPSTGSTGELFF.

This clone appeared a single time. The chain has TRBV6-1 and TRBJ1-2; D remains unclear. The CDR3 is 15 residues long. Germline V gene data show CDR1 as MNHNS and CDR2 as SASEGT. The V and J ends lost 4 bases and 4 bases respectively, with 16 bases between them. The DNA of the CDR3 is TGTGCCAGCAGTGGGGTCTCCGGGCCACGCTATGGCTACACCTTC. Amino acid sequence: CASSGVSGPRYGYTF.

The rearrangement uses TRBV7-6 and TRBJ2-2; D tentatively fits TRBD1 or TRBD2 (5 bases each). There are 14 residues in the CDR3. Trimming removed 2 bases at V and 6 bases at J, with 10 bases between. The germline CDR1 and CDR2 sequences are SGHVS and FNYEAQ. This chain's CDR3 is CASSLPLGAGELFF. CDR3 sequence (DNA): TGTGCCAGCAGCTTACCACTAGGGGCCGGGGAGCTGTTTTTT.

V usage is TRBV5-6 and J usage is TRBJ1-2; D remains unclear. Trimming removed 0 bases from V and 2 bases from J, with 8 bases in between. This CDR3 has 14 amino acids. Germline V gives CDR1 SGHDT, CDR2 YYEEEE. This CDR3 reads CASSLEVENYGYTF. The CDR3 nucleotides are TGTGCCAGCAGCTTGGAGGTCGAGAACTATGGCTACACCTTC.

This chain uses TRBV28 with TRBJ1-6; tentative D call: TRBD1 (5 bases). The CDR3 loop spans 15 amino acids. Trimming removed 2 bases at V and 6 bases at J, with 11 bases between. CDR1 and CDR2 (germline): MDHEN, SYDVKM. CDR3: CASSLGGPSNSPLHF. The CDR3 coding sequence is TGTGCCAGCAGTTTAGGGGGTCCTAGTAATTCACCCCTCCACTTT.

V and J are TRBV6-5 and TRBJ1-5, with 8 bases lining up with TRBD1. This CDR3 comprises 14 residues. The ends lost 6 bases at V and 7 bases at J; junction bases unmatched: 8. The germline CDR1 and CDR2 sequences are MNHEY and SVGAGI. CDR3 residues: CASSSGQGKQPQHF. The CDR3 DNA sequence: TGTGCCAGCAGCTCTGGACAGGGTAAACAGCCCCAGCATTTT.

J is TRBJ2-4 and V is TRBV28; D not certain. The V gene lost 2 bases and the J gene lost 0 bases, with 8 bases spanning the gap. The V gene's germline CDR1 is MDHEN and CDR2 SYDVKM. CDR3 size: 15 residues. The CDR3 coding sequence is TGTGCCAGCAGTTTAACTCAGTTAGCCAAAAACATTCAGTACTTC. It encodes CASSLTQLAKNIQYF.

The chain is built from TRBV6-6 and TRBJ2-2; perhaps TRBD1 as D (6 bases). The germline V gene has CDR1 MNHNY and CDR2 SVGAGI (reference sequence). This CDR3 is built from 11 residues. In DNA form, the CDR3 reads TGTGCGGTCAGGGGCACCGGGGAGCTGTTTTTT. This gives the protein CAVRGTGELFF.

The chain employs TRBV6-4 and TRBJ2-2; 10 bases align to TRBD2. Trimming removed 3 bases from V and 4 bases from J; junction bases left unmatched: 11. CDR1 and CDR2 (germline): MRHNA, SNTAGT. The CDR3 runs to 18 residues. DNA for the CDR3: TGTGCCAGCAGTGAACAACTGATAGCGGGAGGTTTCACCGGGGAGCTGTTTTTT. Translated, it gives CASSEQLIAGGFTGELFF.

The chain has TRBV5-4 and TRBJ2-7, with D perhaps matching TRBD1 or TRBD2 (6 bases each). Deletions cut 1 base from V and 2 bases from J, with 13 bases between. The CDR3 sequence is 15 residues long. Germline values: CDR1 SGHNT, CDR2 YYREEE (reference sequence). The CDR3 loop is CASSLWRGAPYEQYF. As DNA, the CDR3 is TGTGCCAGCAGCTTGTGGAGGGGGGCCCCCTACGAGCAGTACTTC.

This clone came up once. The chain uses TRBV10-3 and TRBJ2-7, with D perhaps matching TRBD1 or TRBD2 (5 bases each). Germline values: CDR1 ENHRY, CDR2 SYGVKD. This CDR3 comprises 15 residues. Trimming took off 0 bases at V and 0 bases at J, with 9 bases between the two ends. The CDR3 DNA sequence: TGTGCCATCAGTGAGTCGGGGGACGCCTCCTACGAGCAGTACTTC. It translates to CAISESGDASYEQYF.

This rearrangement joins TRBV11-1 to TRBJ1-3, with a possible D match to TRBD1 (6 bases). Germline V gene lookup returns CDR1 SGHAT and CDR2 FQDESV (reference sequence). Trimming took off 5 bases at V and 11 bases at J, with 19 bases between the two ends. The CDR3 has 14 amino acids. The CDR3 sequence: CASSDREAGGSIYF. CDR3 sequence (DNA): TGTGCCAGCAGCGACCGGGAGGCGGGGGGCTCCATATATTTT.

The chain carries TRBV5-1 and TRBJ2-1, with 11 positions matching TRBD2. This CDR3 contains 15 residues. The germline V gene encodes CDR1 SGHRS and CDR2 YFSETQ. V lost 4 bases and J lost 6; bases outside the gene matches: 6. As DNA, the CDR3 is TGCGCCAGCAGCGACACTAGCGGGAGAGTCAATGAGCAGTTCTTC. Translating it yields CASSDTSGRVNEQFF.

The CDR3 reads CASSLVGTGDFLREQYF. In DNA form, the CDR3 reads TGTGCCAGCAGCTTAGTAGGAACGGGAGACTTCCTTCGCGAGCAGTACTTC. The genes are TRBV5-6 and TRBJ2-7; the D gene is possibly TRBD2 (6 bases). V lost 2 bases and J lost 6, with 24 bases in between. CDR1 and CDR2 (germline): SGHDT, YYEEEE. The CDR3 totals 17 residues.

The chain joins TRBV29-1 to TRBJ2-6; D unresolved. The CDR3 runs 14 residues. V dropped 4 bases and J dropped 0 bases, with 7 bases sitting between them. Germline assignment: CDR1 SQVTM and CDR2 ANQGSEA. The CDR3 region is CSVVPVSGANVLTF. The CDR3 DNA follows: TGCAGCGTTGTCCCCGTCTCTGGGGCCAACGTCCTGACTTTC.

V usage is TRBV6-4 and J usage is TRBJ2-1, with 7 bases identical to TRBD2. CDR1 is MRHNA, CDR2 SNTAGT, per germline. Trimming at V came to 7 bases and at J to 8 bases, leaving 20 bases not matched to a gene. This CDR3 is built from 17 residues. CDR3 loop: CASKGPKREGRLDEQFF. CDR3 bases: TGTGCCAGCAAAGGGCCTAAGAGGGAGGGCCGTTTAGATGAGCAGTTCTTC.

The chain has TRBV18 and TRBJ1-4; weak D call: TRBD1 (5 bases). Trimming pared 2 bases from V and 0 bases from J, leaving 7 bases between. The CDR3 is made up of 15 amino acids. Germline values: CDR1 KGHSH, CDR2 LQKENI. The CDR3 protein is CASSPSGATNEKLFF. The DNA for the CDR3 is TGTGCCAGCTCACCATCGGGGGCAACTAATGAAAAACTGTTTTTT. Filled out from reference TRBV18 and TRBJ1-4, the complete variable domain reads NAGVMQNPRHLVRRRGQEARLRCSPMKGHSHVYWYRQLPEEGLKFMVYLQKENIIDESGMPKERFSAEFPKEGPSILRIQQVVRGDSAAYFCASSPSGATNEKLFFGSGTQLSVL.

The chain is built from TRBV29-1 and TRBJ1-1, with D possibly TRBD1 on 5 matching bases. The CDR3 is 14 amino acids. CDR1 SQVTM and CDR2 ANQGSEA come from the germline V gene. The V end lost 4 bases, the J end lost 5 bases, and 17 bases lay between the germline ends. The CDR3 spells CSVAGTLLGTEAFF. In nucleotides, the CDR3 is TGCAGCGTTGCAGGGACCCTCCTGGGGACTGAAGCTTTCTTT.